One sample yielded the 28 T cell receptor beta chains listed below, sequenced in a study of T cells after yellow fever vaccination. TCRdb processed the 5' RACE reads anew with MiXCR; each CDR3 protein has one entry. The sample consists of approximately 300,000 distinct CDR3 sequences, around 7.3% of them appearing once. Sample: PBMCs, taken more than 40 days after the first yellow fever vaccination. The receptors derive from a man between 18 and 29 years old who received the YFV17D yellow fever vaccine.

The chain has TRBV6-5 and TRBJ2-3, with a tentative D call TRBD2 (5 bases). Trimming took off 0 bases at V and 4 bases at J, with 11 bases between the two ends. CDR3 length equals 15 residues. In germline, CDR1 is MNHEY, CDR2 SVGAGI. This CDR3 is CASSYSTAGPDTQYF. CDR3 nucleotide sequence: TGTGCCAGCAGTTACTCGACGGCGGGCCCAGATACGCAGTATTTT.

The chain couples TRBV29-1 to TRBJ2-2, with D unresolved. The ends were cut back, 4 bases at V and 4 bases at J, with 7 bases in the middle. Germline V gene data show CDR1 as SQVTM and CDR2 as ANQGSEA. The CDR3 runs 12 residues. CDR3 protein: CSVAVFTGELFF. The CDR3 region has the DNA TGCAGCGTTGCGGTGTTCACCGGGGAGCTGTTTTTT.

This clonotype was recorded a few times. The rearrangement joins TRBV7-6 to TRBJ1-2; a possible D gene is TRBD1 (5 bases). The V gene lost 6 bases and the J gene lost 4 bases, with 18 bases spanning the gap. This CDR3 has 15 amino acids. In germline, CDR1 is SGHVS, CDR2 FNYEAQ. The CDR3 spells CASSSRTVRGYGYTF. The CDR3 DNA is TGTGCCAGCAGTTCCCGGACCGTAAGGGGCTATGGCTACACCTTC.

This chain joins TRBV7-6 and TRBJ2-3; D unclear. Germline CDR1 and CDR2: SGHVS and FNYEAQ. The V end lost 3 bases, the J end lost 2 bases, and 12 bases lay between the germline ends. This CDR3 spans 15 amino acids. Here the CDR3 DNA reads TGTGCCAGCAGCTTTGTTGGGTCGGACACAGATACGCAGTATTTT. Its translation: CASSFVGSDTDTQYF.

This clonotype was found a few times. This rearrangement joins TRBV10-3 to TRBJ1-2, with D perhaps matching TRBD1 (6 bases). The germline V and J ends were trimmed by 10 bases and 8 bases, with 17 bases remaining between them. Germline loops: CDR1 ENHRY, CDR2 SYGVKD. CDR3 length: 12 amino acids. Here the CDR3 reads CANRGGRGGYTF. CDR3 bases: TGTGCCAACCGTGGGGGCCGGGGAGGCTACACCTTC.

V and J are TRBV4-1 and TRBJ2-5, with 8 bases matching TRBD2. Germline values: CDR1 MGHRA, CDR2 YSYEKL. V gave up 6 bases and J gave up 4 bases; unmatched junction bases: 16. This CDR3 has 17 amino acids. The CDR3 reads CASSPAISGDPRETQYF. The CDR3 DNA is TGCGCCAGCAGTCCAGCGATTAGCGGGGACCCCAGAGAGACCCAGTACTTC.

This clonotype has at least ten counts. The chain is built from TRBV7-2 and TRBJ2-3; 9 bases agree with TRBD1. The CDR3 loop spans 15 amino acids. Germline V lookup: CDR1 SGHTA, CDR2 FQGNSA. V was pared by 5 bases and J by 5 bases, with 8 bases of the junction left unmatched. CDR3 sequence (DNA): TGTGCCAGCAGCCCGAGGACAGGGGCTAGAGATACGCAGTATTTT. This codes for CASSPRTGARDTQYF.

The chain combines TRBV6-4 with TRBJ2-7; a possible D gene is TRBD2 (6 bases). Germline V gives CDR1 MRHNA, CDR2 SNTAGT. The V gene lost 10 bases and the J gene lost 2 bases, with 24 bases spanning the gap. This CDR3 comprises 16 residues. The CDR3 region has the DNA TGTGCCACTCCACTCCTGGGAATCGGGGGTCCCTACGAGCAGTACTTC. Its translation is CATPLLGIGGPYEQYF.

There are many counts of this clonotype. The V call is TRBV5-1, the J call TRBJ2-3, with TRBD2 identical over 12 bases. This CDR3 region has 15 residues. Germline V gene sequence: CDR1 SGHRS, CDR2 YFSETQ. V gave up 3 bases and J gave up 4 bases; unmatched junction bases: 3. CDR3 DNA sequence: TGCGCCAGCAGCTCTAGCGGGGGGGCCCCAGATACGCAGTATTTT. Translating it yields CASSSSGGAPDTQYF.

This clonotype has a count of ten or more. This chain links TRBV20-1 with TRBJ2-3; TRBD2 matches at 12 bases. The CDR3 runs 15 residues. Germline V gene sequence: CDR1 DFQATT, CDR2 SNEGSKA (reference sequence). V dropped 1 base and J dropped 1; count of bases not matched to a gene: 0. The CDR3 DNA reads as TGCAGTGCTAGAGGGACTAGCGGGGGCACAGATACGCAGTATTTT. This encodes CSARGTSGGTDTQYF.

The V and J genes are TRBV5-4 and TRBJ1-1; D might be TRBD1 (5 bases). Germline V gives CDR1 SGHNT, CDR2 YYREEE (reference sequence). V was shortened by 5 bases and J by 2 bases, with 19 bases between the two germline ends. The CDR3 is 16 amino acids. The DNA for the CDR3 is TGTGCCAGCAGTTCTGAACTGATTCAGGGTAACACTGAAGCTTTCTTT. This translates into CASSSELIQGNTEAFF.

This clonotype appeared many times. This chain joins TRBV4-2 and TRBJ2-5; TRBD2 matches 11 bases. CDR1 LGHNA and CDR2 YNFKEQ come from the germline V gene. The CDR3 has 16 residues. The V segment lost 5 bases and the J segment 3 bases; nucleotides outside the gene matches: 8. The CDR3, as DNA: TGTGCCAGCAGCAAGGACGGTAGCGGGGGGGAAGAGACCCAGTACTTC. The encoded protein is CASSKDGSGGEETQYF.

CDR3 loop: CASSYTGGVDEKLFF. The DNA for the CDR3 is TGTGCCAGCAGCTATACAGGGGGCGTTGATGAAAAACTGTTTTTT. The chain employs TRBV5-5 and TRBJ1-4; 9 nucleotides match TRBD1. Germline CDR1 reads SGHKS; CDR2 reads YYEKEE (reference sequence). The V segment lost 3 bases and the J segment 6 bases; nucleotides outside the gene matches: 6. The length of the CDR3 is 15 residues.

On this clonotype: A read error may account for a junction end that differs from germline. The J gene is TRBJ2-3, the V gene TRBV20-1; D might be TRBD1 or TRBD2, each matching 6 bases. Germline V gene sequence: CDR1 DFQATT, CDR2 SNEGSKA (reference sequence). The CDR3 is made up of 15 amino acids. CDR3 sequence reads: CCAVHRGASTDTQYF. In nucleotides, the CDR3 is TGCTGTGCTGTCCATAGGGGGGCGAGCACAGATACGCAGTATTTT.

This clonotype was detected ten times or more. V usage is TRBV5-6 and J usage is TRBJ2-2; 8 nucleotides align to TRBD1. The CDR3 is 18 amino acids. The germline CDR1 and CDR2 sequences are SGHDT and YYEEEE. The junction had 15 bases not matched to a gene; V was cut back by 1 base and J by 7 bases. CDR3 region: CASSLLNNADRDGGELFF. The DNA for the CDR3 is TGTGCCAGCAGCTTGCTAAACAACGCGGACAGGGACGGCGGGGAGCTGTTTTTT.

This clonotype was recorded a few times. This chain joins TRBV6-2 or TRBV6-3 and TRBJ2-5; D not resolved. CDR3 size: 14 residues. V was cut by 2 bases and J by 5 bases, with 12 bases left in between. Per the germline V gene, CDR1 is MNHEY and CDR2 is SVGEGT. CDR3 DNA: TGTGCCAGCAGTTACCTAGGCAGCAAGGAGACCCAGTACTTC. Its protein product is CASSYLGSKETQYF.

This clonotype occurred many times. V is TRBV7-2 and J is TRBJ2-3; TRBD2 is a possible D gene (6 bases). This CDR3 is built from 15 residues. Germline V gene lookup returns CDR1 SGHTA and CDR2 FQGNSA. V gave up 1 base and J gave up 1 base, with 9 bases separating them. The DNA of the CDR3 is TGTGCCAGCAGCTTAGAATGGGGGGGCACAGATACGCAGTATTTT. It specifies CASSLEWGGTDTQYF.

J is TRBJ1-2 and V is TRBV19, with D uncertain. This CDR3 contains 12 residues. The germline V and J ends were trimmed by 2 bases and 4 bases, with 5 bases remaining between them. CDR1 is LNHDA, CDR2 SQIVND, per germline (reference sequence). The CDR3, as DNA: TGTGCCAGTAGTATAACCAGCTATGGCTACACCTTC. This sequence encodes CASSITSYGYTF.

The gene calls are TRBV6-1 and TRBJ1-5; 10 nucleotides match TRBD1. Germline V CDR1 and CDR2: MNHNS, SASEGT. The V and J ends lost 8 bases and 4 bases, in that order; junction bases with no gene match: 11. The CDR3 is 16 amino acids. The CDR3 nucleotides are TGTGCCAGCCAAAATTTGGGACAGGGGCCAAATCAGCCCCAGCATTTT. This sequence encodes CASQNLGQGPNQPQHF.

In this sample, this clonotype turned up many times. This sequence joins TRBV5-1 and TRBJ2-5; 11 nucleotides line up with TRBD1. The CDR3 consists of 15 residues. The ends lost 4 bases at V and 4 bases at J; junction bases unmatched: 6. Germline V gives CDR1 SGHRS, CDR2 YFSETQ. In nucleotides, the CDR3 is TGCGCCAGCAGCGGCGGACAGGGGGCATTAGAGACCCAGTACTTC. Translation gives CASSGGQGALETQYF.

Many counts were recorded for this clonotype. The chain employs TRBV5-1 and TRBJ2-1; D may match TRBD1 or TRBD2 (5 bases each). V lost 2 bases and J lost 2, with 11 bases in between. The CDR3 spans 15 residues. Looked up from germline, CDR1 is SGHRS and CDR2 is YFSETQ. The CDR3, as DNA: TGCGCCAGCAGCTTCCGCCAGGGAGCCTACAATGAGCAGTTCTTC. Its translation is CASSFRQGAYNEQFF.

This clonotype was counted at least ten times. The rearrangement joins TRBV7-2 to TRBJ2-1; perhaps TRBD1 as D (6 bases). The CDR3 covers 14 residues. Germline CDR1 and CDR2: SGHTA and FQGNSA. V lost 3 bases to trimming and J lost 5 bases, with 11 bases between them. The CDR3 loop is CASSFDRTNNEQFF. In nucleotides, the CDR3 is TGTGCCAGCAGCTTCGACAGGACCAACAATGAGCAGTTCTTC.

In this sample, this clonotype turned up many times. V usage is TRBV12-3 or TRBV12-4 and J usage is TRBJ2-7; perhaps TRBD1 as D (5 bases). The V end was cut by 5 bases, the J end by 3 bases, with 11 bases between. This CDR3 spans 13 amino acids. CDR3 amino acids: CASSLDQGYEQYF. The CDR3 DNA is TGTGCCAGCAGTCTGGATCAGGGCTACGAGCAGTACTTC.

The chain joins TRBV4-3 to TRBJ2-1; 10 bases map to TRBD2. The length of the CDR3 is 16 residues. V trimming: 2 bases; J trimming: 4 bases; junction bases outside the gene matches: 5. CDR1 and CDR2 from the germline V gene are LGHNA and YSLEER. The CDR3, as DNA: TGCGCCAGCAGCCAAAGTCTAGCGGGAGATTACAATGAGCAGTTCTTC. This codes for CASSQSLAGDYNEQFF.

The chain recombines TRBV20-1 with TRBJ2-5, with 9 nucleotides matching TRBD1. The CDR3 sequence is 15 residues long. The ends lost 1 base at V and 5 bases at J; junction bases unmatched: 8. Germline CDR1 reads DFQATT; CDR2 reads SNEGSKA (reference sequence). The CDR3 protein is CSARVITGGRETQYF. CDR3 bases: TGCAGTGCTAGAGTCATCACAGGGGGCCGGGAGACCCAGTACTTC.

This clonotype was seen only a few times. V gene TRBV2 combines with J gene TRBJ1-1, with 8 bases that match TRBD1. V dropped 8 bases and J dropped 6; count of bases not matched to a gene: 5. The CDR3 extends over 12 amino acids. CDR1 SNHLY and CDR2 FYNNEI come from the germline V gene. The CDR3 reads CASSRTGSEAFF. The CDR3 DNA is TGTGCCAGCTCTCGGACAGGGTCTGAAGCTTTCTTT. The full variable domain, its missing parts supplied by reference TRBV2 and TRBJ1-1, is EPEVTQTPSHQVTQMGQEVILRCVPISNHLYFYWYRQILGQKVEFLVSFYNNEISEKSEIFDDQFSVERPDGSNFTLKIRSTKLEDSAMYFCASSRTGSEAFFGQGTRLTVV.

This clonotype was detected only a few times. The chain joins TRBV18 to TRBJ2-2; D not resolved. CDR1 KGHSH and CDR2 LQKENI come from the germline V gene. This CDR3 is built from 14 residues. Trimming pared 3 bases from V and 2 bases from J, leaving 7 bases between. The CDR3 DNA reads as TGTGCCAGCTCACCTCGCGGTAACACCGGGGAGCTGTTTTTT. Translated: CASSPRGNTGELFF.

CDR3 loop: CASSQDPPRRGSIPTSDTDTQYF. The CDR3 coding sequence is TGCGCCAGCAGCCAAGATCCACCACGCAGGGGTTCGATTCCCACTTCCGACACAGATACGCAGTATTTT. The J gene is TRBJ2-3, the V gene TRBV4-1; TRBD1 is a possible D gene (6 bases). The length of the CDR3 is 23 residues. V lost 0 bases, J lost 2 bases, and 33 bases lay in between. Germline CDR1 is MGHRA and CDR2 is YSYEKL.